This paragraph reports one TCR beta chain. The target antigen is unknown. This entry comes from a study of CXCR3-negative and CXCR3-positive naive CD8 T cells. Through 5' RACE with UMI labels, the TRB cDNA libraries were prepared. From the 5' RACE reads, TCRdb lists one entry per CDR3 protein and no DNA. This sample lists 150,000 to 180,000 distinct CDR3 sequences; its ten largest clones have around 0.5%. Whole-study findings and limits: Hydrophobicity was higher for TRB CDR3s found in CXCR3-positive naive cells than in CXCR3-negative naive cells. TRBV-TRBJ usage was similar across naive CXCR3 subsets but distinct in memory cells.

The sequencing input was naive CXCR3+ CD8+ T cells from blood. Noted subset: CD45RO-CCR7+CD27+CD95- naive CD8+ T cells expressing CXCR3 (TNR3+). The source of this sequence is a human donor in good health. Some clones in this sample may be carry-over from other donors' samples.

The CDR3 here is CSVEGGEESYEQYF. The V and J genes are TRBV29-1 and TRBJ2-7; there is no DNA to check the TCRdb D call of TRBD2. The CDR3 covers 14 residues. Germline V lookup: CDR1 SQVTM, CDR2 ANQGSEA.